Listed below are T cell receptor beta chains from one sample, sequenced in a study of cytomegalovirus exposure and HLA in healthy donors. Produced via immunoSEQ multiplex PCR; TCRdb's table is partial and in-frame only. This specimen shows under 150,000 clones; the ten leading clones hold 1.5% to 1.8%. The sample was PBMCs. These TCRs come from a woman in her 40s in good health and CMV-seronegative. CDR3s include the opening cysteine and the closing phenylalanine or tryptophan. D genes are given only for firm matches.

>TRBJ2-3|-|TRBV7-3
CASGPGGTDTQYF
>TRBJ1-4|-|TRBV5-4
CASSLRGTDEKLFF
>TRBJ1-1|TRBD1|TRBV6-1
CASSPGPQGHTEAFF
>TRBJ2-3|-|TRBV7-2
CASSSSTGTDTQYF
>TRBJ1-2|-|TRBV4-3
CASSQERGNGYTF
>TRBJ1-5|TRBD1|TRBV5-1
CASSPGTGNNNQPQHF
>TRBJ2-5|TRBD2|TRBV7-2
CASSGTSGDGETQYF
>TRBJ2-7|TRBD1|TRBV15
CATSRPGQVYEQYF
>TRBJ2-7|TRBD1|TRBV27
CASSFYRDRVYEQYF
>TRBJ1-5|TRBD1|TRBV5-5
CASSLGTGLGDQPQHF
>TRBJ2-5|TRBD2|TRBV27
CASSNLAGGPQTQYF
>TRBJ2-7|TRBD1|TRBV19
CASSWTGLTYEQYF
>TRBJ2-1|-|TRBV7-2
CASSLAGGLGNEQFF
>TRBJ1-1|-|TRBV5-1
CASSFDGGRTEAFF
>TRBJ2-2|-|TRBV5-6
CATGDFLNTGELFF
>TRBJ1-3|-|TRBV9
CASSVGFPRNTIYF
>TRBJ2-5|-|TRBV5-1
CASSLDGGGRGETQYF
>TRBJ2-3|TRBD2|TRBV4-1
CASSQGLGTSGDTQYF
>TRBJ2-3|TRBD1|TRBV19
CASSPRQGGTDTQYF
>TRBJ1-3|-|TRBV7-9
CASSLSSSGNTIYF
>TRBJ1-5|-|TRBV2
CASSFGQNNQPQHF
>TRBJ2-3|TRBD2|TRBV5-1
CASSLGSSGGAYTQYF
>TRBJ2-5|TRBD1|TRBV7-9
CASSLAQGALLETQYF
>TRBJ1-2|-|TRBV29-1
CSVEGTLAGGYTF
>TRBJ2-1|-|TRBV11-1
CASSYWTDNEQFF
>TRBJ2-6|-|TRBV6-5
CASSYRGSSGANVLTF
>TRBJ1-1|TRBD1|TRBV10-3
CAISESWTGRGTEAFF
>TRBJ1-5|TRBD1|TRBV7-8
CASSQDRVRPQHF
>TRBJ2-5|-|TRBV19
CASSRVLELRETQYF
>TRBJ2-5|TRBD1|TRBV28
CATFDRGRGETQYF
>TRBJ1-5|-|TRBV6-1
CASSFGYQPQHF
>TRBJ2-5|TRBD1|TRBV6-5
CASSPSGGRETQYF
>TRBJ1-2|TRBD1|TRBV7-2
CASSPSGTESYGYTF
>TRBJ1-3|TRBD1|TRBV5-4
CASSLVLQGGAGNTIYF
>TRBJ2-5|-|TRBV5-6
CASSFEAQETQYF
>TRBJ2-3|-|TRBV6-5
CASSYAQTDTQYF